This T cell receptor beta chain derives from a study of blood T cell repertoires in COVID-19. Overall study context: Acute and convalescent COVID-19 samples came from the United States, Italy and Spain.

V dropped 4 bases and J dropped 0 bases, with 4 bases sitting between them. The CDR3 has 14 residues. The germline CDR1 and CDR2 sequences are LGHDT and YNNKEL (reference sequence). In the study's own analysis: Estimation of nucleated cell counts relied on the amplification of reference gene primers. The repertoire was sequenced with immunoSEQ multiplex PCR; TCRdb's copy has only in-frame clones and lacks some. D and trimming come from the DNA, and the V and J calls and clone size come from that table. This sample carries 20,000 to 25,000 clones, roughly four fifths of them seen once, and the ten largest clones take around 21%.

The TCR originated in a human donor in a cohort sampled during active or convalescent COVID-19. This chain uses TRBV3-1 (or the pseudogene TRBV3-2) with TRBJ1-6; D call uncertain. Sequenced input: peripheral blood. The CDR3 coding sequence is TGTGCCAGCAGCCCCCTCTCCTATAATTCACCCCTCCACTTT. It yields the protein CASSPLSYNSPLHF.